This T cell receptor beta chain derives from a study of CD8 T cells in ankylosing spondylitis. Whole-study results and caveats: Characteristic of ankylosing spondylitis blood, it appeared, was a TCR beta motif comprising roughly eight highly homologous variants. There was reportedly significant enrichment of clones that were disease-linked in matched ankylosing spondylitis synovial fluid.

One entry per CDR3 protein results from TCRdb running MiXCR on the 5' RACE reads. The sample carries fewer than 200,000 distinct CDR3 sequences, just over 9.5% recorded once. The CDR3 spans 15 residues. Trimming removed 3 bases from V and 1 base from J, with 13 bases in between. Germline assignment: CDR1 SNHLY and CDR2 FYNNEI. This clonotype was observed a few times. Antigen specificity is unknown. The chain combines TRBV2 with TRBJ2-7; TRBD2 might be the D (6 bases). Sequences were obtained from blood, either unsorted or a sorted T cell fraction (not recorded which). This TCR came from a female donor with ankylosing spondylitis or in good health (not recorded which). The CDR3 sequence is CASSESRDLSYEQYF. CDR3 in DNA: TGTGCCAGCAGTGAGTCGCGGGACCTTTCCTACGAGCAGTACTTC.